This entry lists 11 T cell receptor beta chains sequenced from one sample in a study of blood T cell repertoires in COVID-19. Sequencing was performed with immunoSEQ multiplex PCR; in TCRdb, only in-frame clones are kept and a portion is missing. The table includes 290,000 or so clones, roughly nine tenths detected once. Sequenced material: peripheral blood. All receptors derive from a woman aged 30 to 39 with COVID-19, enrolled during active disease.

The chain links TRBV7-6 to TRBJ2-1; 8 nucleotides align to TRBD2. Germline lookup yields CDR1 SGHVS and CDR2 FNYEAQ. After removal of 5 bases from V and 2 bases from J, the junction contained 5 bases not matched to a gene. This CDR3 region has 15 residues. CDR3 amino acids: CASSQSGSAYNEQFF. CDR3 coding DNA: TGTGCCAGCAGCCAGAGCGGGAGCGCCTACAATGAGCAGTTCTTC.

This chain joins TRBV7-6 and TRBJ1-3; 9 positions match TRBD1. Trimming removed 5 bases from V and 4 bases from J; junction bases left unmatched: 9. CDR3 length: 16 amino acids. Germline CDR1 SGHVS, CDR2 FNYEAQ. The CDR3 protein is CASSPQQGARGNTIYF. The CDR3 nucleotides are TGTGCCAGCAGCCCACAACAGGGGGCGCGAGGAAACACCATATATTTT. Filled out from reference TRBV7-6 and TRBJ1-3, the complete variable domain reads GAGVSQSPRYKVTKRGQDVALRCDPISGHVSLYWYRQALGQGPEFLTYFNYEAQQDKSGLPNDRFSAERPEGSISTLTIQRTEQRDSAMYRCASSPQQGARGNTIYFGEGSWLTVV.

DNA for the CDR3: TGTGCCAGCAGCCAGATCGGACAGAACAATGAGCAGTTCTTC. Protein product: CASSQIGQNNEQFF. The chain couples TRBV9 to TRBJ2-1; the D gene is possibly TRBD1 (6 bases). V was cut by 4 bases and J by 5 bases, with 13 bases left in between. CDR1 SGDLS and CDR2 YYNGEE come from the germline V gene. This CDR3 spans 14 amino acids.

The chain recombines TRBV15 with TRBJ2-2; 7 bases are a match to TRBD2. J gave up 7 bases and V 5 bases, and 10 bases lay outside the gene matches. The length of the CDR3 is 15 residues. Per germline, CDR1 LNHNV and CDR2 YYDKDF (reference sequence). The CDR3 DNA reads as TGTGCCACCAGCCCGAAGGGGAGGGGTCACGGGGAGCTGTTTTTT. It translates to CATSPKGRGHGELFF.

CDR3 region: CASSKPGQNYGYTF. CDR3 coding DNA: TGTGCCAGCAGTAAACCGGGACAGAACTATGGCTACACCTTC. The chain combines TRBV28 with TRBJ1-2; 7 positions agree with TRBD1. CDR1 MDHEN and CDR2 SYDVKM come from the germline V gene. This CDR3 has 14 residues. With V trimmed by 5 bases and J by 2 bases, 5 bases remained unmatched.

This rearrangement joins TRBV19 to TRBJ1-1, with D unresolved. The CDR3 covers 11 residues. Germline loops: CDR1 LNHDA, CDR2 SQIVND (reference sequence). V gave up 6 bases and J gave up 2 bases, with 4 bases separating them. The CDR3 reads CASRTNTEAFF. Here the CDR3 DNA reads TGTGCCAGTAGAACAAACACTGAAGCTTTCTTT.

The V and J genes are TRBV5-1 and TRBJ2-7; TRBD2 aligns across 8 bases. Germline V gene lookup returns CDR1 SGHRS and CDR2 YFSETQ. The CDR3 contains 14 residues. Trimming at V came to 5 bases and at J to 2 bases, leaving 6 bases not matched to a gene. The CDR3 reads CASRTGTSPYEQYF. In DNA form, the CDR3 reads TGCGCCAGCAGAACCGGGACTAGTCCCTACGAGCAGTACTTC.

This chain's CDR3 is CASSEEPSGSLRNEQFF. DNA of the CDR3: TGTGCCAGCAGTGAAGAGCCTAGCGGGAGCTTAAGGAATGAGCAGTTCTTC. The chain uses TRBV6-1 and TRBJ2-1; 10 nucleotides agree with TRBD2. The V gene end was trimmed by 1 base and the J gene end by 7 bases; junction bases not matched to a gene: 10. From germline, CDR1 is MNHNS and CDR2 SASEGT. This CDR3 has 17 amino acids.

CDR3 sequence (DNA): TGTGCCAGCGCCCGACCCTTTCGGACAGGGTTGGCGGGAAACACCATATATTTT. This encodes CASARPFRTGLAGNTIYF. J is TRBJ1-3 and V is TRBV28; 8 bases line up with TRBD1. The CDR3 consists of 18 residues. Trimming removed 8 bases from V and 4 bases from J; junction bases left unmatched: 19. CDR1 and CDR2 (germline): MDHEN, SYDVKM.

The J gene is TRBJ2-7, the V gene TRBV27; D might be TRBD1 (5 bases). This CDR3 region has 15 residues. Germline CDR1 reads MNHEY; CDR2 reads SMNVEV (reference sequence). With 5 bases removed from V and 0 bases from J, the gap between germline ends came to 14 bases. CDR3 amino acids: CASSRQTFSSYEQYF. The CDR3 DNA sequence: TGTGCCAGCAGTAGACAGACATTCAGCTCCTACGAGCAGTACTTC.

This chain links TRBV2 with TRBJ2-7, with 8 bases matching TRBD2. The germline V gene has CDR1 SNHLY and CDR2 FYNNEI. The CDR3 sequence is 14 residues long. J was trimmed by 4 bases and V by 3 bases; bases with no gene match: 5. The CDR3: CASSEASGPYEQYF. The CDR3, as DNA: TGTGCCAGCAGTGAGGCTAGCGGGCCATACGAGCAGTACTTC.